This record covers a single T cell receptor beta chain. The antigen remains undetermined. This entry comes from a study of shared clonotypes between healthy human individuals. Study background: Researchers drew samples from two women and three men aged 18 to 49.

Unsorted PBMC DNA underwent sequencing on ten immunoSEQ deep assay plates. Produced via immunoSEQ multiplex PCR; TCRdb's table is partial and in-frame only. The table has hundreds of thousands of clones, roughly 83% seen once. General study findings and limits: An anticipated effect of sequencing depth on clonotype sharing among donors was recognized. Since donors were few, the genetic and exposure-history diversity represented was limited.

The CDR3 loop spans 14 amino acids. Germline CDR1 MRHNA, CDR2 SNTAGT. V dropped 3 bases and J dropped 3 bases, with 8 bases sitting between them. Specimen: PBMCs. This receptor was identified in a woman aged 40 to 50 in good health. Some clones in this sample may be carry-over from other donors' samples. The chain uses TRBV6-4 and TRBJ2-2; D unresolved. CDR3 bases: TGTGCCAGCAGTGATAAGGAAGACACCGGGGAGCTGTTTTTT. Its translation: CASSDKEDTGELFF.